The clone carrying this TCR beta chain was detected only once. Described treatment: some 20 received Ad26.COV2.S at low or high dose, single or two shots; several received placebo; per-sample allocation not given. Samples were taken on day 63 after the first vaccine or placebo injection. Measured with immunoSEQ multiplex PCR; TCRdb has only the in-frame clones, and not every one. The sample carries hundreds of thousands of clones, about 89% recorded once. Germline V gene sequence: CDR1 GTSNPN, CDR2 SVGIG (reference sequence). The CDR3 sequence is 13 residues long. V dropped 4 bases and J dropped 5; count of bases not matched to a gene: 6. The data stem from a study of Ad26.COV2.S vaccination and SARS-CoV-2 variants. Study background: Into the muscle, Ad26.COV2.S was dosed once or twice, 56 days apart.

The V and J genes are TRBV30 and TRBJ2-3; 7 bases line up with TRBD2. This TCR came from a person between 18 and 59 years old who received the Ad26.COV2.S COVID-19 vaccine or a placebo. This material consisted of peripheral blood, taken in a trial of Ad26.COV2.S vaccine versus placebo. CDR3 loop: CAWKAGARDTQYF. CDR3 nucleotide sequence: TGTGCCTGGAAGGCGGGAGCGAGAGATACGCAGTATTTT.